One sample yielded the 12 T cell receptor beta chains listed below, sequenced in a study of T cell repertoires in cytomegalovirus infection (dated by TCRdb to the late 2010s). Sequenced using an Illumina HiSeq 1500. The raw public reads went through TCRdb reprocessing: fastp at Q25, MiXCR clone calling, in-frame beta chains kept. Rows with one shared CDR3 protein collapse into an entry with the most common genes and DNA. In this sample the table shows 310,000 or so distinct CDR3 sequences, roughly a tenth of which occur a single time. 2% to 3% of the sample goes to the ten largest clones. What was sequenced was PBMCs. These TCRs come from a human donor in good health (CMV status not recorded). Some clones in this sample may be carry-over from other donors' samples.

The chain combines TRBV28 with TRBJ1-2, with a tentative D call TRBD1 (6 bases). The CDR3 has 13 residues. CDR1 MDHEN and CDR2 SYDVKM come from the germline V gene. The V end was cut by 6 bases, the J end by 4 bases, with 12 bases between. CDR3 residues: CASRVEGVYGYTF. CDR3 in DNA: TGTGCCAGCAGGGTAGAGGGGGTCTATGGCTACACCTTC.

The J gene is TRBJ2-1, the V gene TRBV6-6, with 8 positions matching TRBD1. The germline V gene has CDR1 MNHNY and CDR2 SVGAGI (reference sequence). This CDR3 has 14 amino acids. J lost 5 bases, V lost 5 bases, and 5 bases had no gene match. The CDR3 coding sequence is TGTGCCAGCAGTGGCCGGGACAGGCACAATGAGCAGTTCTTC. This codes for CASSGRDRHNEQFF.

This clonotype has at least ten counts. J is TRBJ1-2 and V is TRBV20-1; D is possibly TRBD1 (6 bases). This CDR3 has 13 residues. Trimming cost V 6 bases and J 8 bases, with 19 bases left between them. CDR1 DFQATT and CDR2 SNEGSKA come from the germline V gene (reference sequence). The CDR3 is CSATEPGAGGYTF. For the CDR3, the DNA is TGCAGTGCGACCGAACCGGGGGCGGGAGGCTACACCTTC.

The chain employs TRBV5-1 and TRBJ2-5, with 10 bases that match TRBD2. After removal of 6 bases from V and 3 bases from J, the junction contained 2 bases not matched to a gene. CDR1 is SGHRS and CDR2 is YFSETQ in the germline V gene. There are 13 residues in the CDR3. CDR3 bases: TGCGCCAGCACCCTAGCGGGGGAAGAGACCCAGTACTTC. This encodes CASTLAGEETQYF.

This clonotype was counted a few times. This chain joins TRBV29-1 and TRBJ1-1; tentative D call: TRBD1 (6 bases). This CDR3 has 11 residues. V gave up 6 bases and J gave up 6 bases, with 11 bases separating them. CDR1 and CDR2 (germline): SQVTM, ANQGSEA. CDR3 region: CSVVGQSEAFF. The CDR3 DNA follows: TGCAGCGTGGTCGGACAGTCTGAAGCTTTCTTT.

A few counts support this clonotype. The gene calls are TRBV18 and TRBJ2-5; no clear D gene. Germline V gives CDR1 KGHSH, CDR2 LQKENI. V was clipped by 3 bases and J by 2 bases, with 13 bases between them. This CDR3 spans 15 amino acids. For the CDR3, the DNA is TGTGCCAGCTCACCTCTCCCGGATGCTCAAGAGACCCAGTACTTC. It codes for CASSPLPDAQETQYF. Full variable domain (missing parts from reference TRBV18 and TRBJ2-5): NAGVMQNPRHLVRRRGQEARLRCSPMKGHSHVYWYRQLPEEGLKFMVYLQKENIIDESGMPKERFSAEFPKEGPSILRIQQVVRGDSAAYFCASSPLPDAQETQYFGPGTRLLVL.

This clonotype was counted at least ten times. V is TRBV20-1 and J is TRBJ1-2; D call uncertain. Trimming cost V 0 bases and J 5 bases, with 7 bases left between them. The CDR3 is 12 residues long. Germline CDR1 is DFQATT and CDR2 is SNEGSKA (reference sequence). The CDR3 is CSAREGIYGYTF. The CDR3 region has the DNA TGCAGTGCTAGAGAAGGGATTTATGGCTACACCTTC.

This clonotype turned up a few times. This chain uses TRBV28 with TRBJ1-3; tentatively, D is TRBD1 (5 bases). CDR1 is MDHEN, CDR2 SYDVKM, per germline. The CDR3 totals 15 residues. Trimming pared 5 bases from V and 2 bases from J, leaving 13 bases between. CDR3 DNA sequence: TGTGCCAGCAGTCTGCGGGGGGGTGCTGGAAACACCATATATTTT. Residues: CASSLRGGAGNTIYF.

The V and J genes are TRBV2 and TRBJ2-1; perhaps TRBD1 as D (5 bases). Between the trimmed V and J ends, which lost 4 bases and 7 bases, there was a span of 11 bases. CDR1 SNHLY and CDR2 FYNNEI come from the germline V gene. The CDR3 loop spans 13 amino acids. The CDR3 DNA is TGTGCCAGCAGTGTAAACCCAGGGAATGAGCAGTTCTTC. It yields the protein CASSVNPGNEQFF.

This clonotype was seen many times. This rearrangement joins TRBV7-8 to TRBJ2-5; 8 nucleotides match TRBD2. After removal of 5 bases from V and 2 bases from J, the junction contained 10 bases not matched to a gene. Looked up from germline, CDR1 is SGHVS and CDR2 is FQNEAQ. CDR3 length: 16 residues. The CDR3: CASSPTGGGGQETQYF. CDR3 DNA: TGTGCCAGCAGCCCGACGGGGGGGGGGGGACAAGAGACCCAGTACTTC.

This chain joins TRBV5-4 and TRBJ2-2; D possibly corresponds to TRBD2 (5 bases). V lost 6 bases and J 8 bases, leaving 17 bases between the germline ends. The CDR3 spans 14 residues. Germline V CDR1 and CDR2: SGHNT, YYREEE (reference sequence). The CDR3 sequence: CASTTGLTRGELFF. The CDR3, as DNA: TGTGCCAGCACCACCGGACTGACGAGAGGGGAGCTGTTTTTT.

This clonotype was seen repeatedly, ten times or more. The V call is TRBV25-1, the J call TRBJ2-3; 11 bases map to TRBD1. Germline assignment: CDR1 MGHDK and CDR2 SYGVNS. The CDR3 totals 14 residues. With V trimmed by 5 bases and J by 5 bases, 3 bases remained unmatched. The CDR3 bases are TGTGCCAGCAGTAGCGGGACAGGGGGAGATACGCAGTATTTT. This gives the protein CASSSGTGGDTQYF.